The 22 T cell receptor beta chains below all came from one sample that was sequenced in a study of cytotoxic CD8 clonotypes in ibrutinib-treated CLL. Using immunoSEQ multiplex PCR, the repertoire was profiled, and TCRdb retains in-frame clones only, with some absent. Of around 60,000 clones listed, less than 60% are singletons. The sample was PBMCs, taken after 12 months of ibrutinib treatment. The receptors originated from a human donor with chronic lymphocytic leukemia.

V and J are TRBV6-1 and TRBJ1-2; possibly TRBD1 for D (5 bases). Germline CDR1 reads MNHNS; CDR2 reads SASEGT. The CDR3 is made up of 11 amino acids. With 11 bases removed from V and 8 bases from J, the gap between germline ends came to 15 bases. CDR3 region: CACSQGEGYTF. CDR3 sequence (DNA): TGTGCCTGCTCTCAGGGAGAAGGCTACACCTTC.

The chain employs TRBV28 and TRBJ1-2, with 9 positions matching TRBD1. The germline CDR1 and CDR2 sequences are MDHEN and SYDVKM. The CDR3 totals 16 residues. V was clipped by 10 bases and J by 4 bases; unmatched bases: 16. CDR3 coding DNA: TGTGCCATCAGGGGACAGGGAGTTTTTGGAGGCTATGGCTACACCTTC. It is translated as CAIRGQGVFGGYGYTF.

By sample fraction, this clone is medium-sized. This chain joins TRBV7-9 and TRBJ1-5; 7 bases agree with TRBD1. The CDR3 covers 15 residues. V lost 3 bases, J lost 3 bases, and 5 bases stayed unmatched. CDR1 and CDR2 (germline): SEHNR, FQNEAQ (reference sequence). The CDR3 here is CASSLDTGANQPQHF. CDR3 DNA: TGTGCCAGCAGCTTGGACACAGGGGCCAATCAGCCCCAGCATTTT.

The CDR3 region is CASSFGGAGGELFF. The CDR3 region has the DNA TGTGCCAGCAGTTTTGGGGGAGCGGGCGGGGAGCTGTTTTTT. V usage is TRBV27 and J usage is TRBJ2-2; D is perhaps TRBD2 (6 bases). Trimming removed 3 bases from V and 7 bases from J, with 12 bases in between. This CDR3 has 14 amino acids. Germline CDR1 and CDR2: MNHEY and SMNVEV (reference sequence).

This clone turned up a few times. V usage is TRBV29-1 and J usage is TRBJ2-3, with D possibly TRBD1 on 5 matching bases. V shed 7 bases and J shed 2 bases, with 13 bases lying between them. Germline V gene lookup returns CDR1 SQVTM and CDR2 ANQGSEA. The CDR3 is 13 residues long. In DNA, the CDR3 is TGCAGCGCAGGGATGAAAATCACAGATACGCAGTATTTT. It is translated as CSAGMKITDTQYF.

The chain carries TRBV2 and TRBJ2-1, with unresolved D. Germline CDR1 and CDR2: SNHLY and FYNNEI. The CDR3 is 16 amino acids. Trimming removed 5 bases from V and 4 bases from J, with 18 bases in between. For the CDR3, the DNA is TGTGCCAGCAGTTACGGACCGGACCAAAGGTACAATGAGCAGTTCTTC. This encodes CASSYGPDQRYNEQFF.

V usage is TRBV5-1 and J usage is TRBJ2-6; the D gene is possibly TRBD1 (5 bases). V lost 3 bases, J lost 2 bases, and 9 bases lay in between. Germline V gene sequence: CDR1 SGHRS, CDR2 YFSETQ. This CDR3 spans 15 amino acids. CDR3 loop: CASSWSGTGANVLTF. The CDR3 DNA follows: TGCGCCAGCAGCTGGTCAGGGACTGGGGCCAACGTCCTGACTTTC.

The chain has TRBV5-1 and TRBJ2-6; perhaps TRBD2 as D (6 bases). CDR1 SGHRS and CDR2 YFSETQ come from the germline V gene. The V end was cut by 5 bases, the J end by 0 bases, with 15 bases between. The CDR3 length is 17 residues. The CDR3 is CASSFSGVNSGANVLTF. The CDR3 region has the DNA TGCGCCAGCAGTTTTTCGGGGGTCAACTCTGGGGCCAACGTCCTGACTTTC.

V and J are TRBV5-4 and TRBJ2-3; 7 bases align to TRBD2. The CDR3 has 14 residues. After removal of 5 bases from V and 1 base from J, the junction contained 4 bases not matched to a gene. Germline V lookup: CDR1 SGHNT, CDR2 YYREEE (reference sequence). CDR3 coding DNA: TGTGCCAGCAGTAAAACTAGCGGCACAGATACGCAGTATTTT. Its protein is CASSKTSGTDTQYF.

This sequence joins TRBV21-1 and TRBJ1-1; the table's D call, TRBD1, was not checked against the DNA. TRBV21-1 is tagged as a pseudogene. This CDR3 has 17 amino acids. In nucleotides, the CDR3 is TGTGCCAGCAGCAAAGCGATTCAGGGACAGGTGAACACTGAAGCTTTCTTT. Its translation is CASSKAIQGQVNTEAFF.

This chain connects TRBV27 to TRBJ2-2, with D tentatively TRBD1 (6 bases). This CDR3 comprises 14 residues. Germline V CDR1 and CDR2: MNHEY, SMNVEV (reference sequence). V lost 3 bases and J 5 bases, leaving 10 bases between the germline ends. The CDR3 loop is CASSLWTATGELFF. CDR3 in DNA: TGTGCCAGCAGTTTGTGGACAGCAACCGGGGAGCTGTTTTTT.

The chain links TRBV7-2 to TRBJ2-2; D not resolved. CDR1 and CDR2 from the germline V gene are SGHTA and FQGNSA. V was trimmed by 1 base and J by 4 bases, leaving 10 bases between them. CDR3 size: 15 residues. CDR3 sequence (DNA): TGTGCCAGCAGCTTAGTCGGAAGGCTCACCGGGGAGCTGTTTTTT. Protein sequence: CASSLVGRLTGELFF.

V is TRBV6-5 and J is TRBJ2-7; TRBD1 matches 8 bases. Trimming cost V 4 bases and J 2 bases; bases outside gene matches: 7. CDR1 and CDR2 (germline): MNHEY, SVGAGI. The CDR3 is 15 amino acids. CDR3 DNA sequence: TGTGCCAGCAGTTTCCGGACAGGGACAACCTACGAGCAGTACTTC. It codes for CASSFRTGTTYEQYF.

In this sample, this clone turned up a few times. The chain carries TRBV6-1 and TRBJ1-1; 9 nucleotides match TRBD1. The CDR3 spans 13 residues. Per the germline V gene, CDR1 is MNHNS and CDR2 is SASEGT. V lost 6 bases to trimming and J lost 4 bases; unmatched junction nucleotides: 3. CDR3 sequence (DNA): TGTGCCAGCAGGAAACAGGGGGCCACTGAAGCTTTCTTT. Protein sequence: CASRKQGATEAFF.

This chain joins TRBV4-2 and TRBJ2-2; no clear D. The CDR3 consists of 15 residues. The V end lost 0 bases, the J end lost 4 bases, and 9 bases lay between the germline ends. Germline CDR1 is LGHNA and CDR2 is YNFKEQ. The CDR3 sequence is CASSQETEFTGELFF. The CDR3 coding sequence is TGTGCCAGCAGCCAAGAAACGGAATTCACCGGGGAGCTGTTTTTT.

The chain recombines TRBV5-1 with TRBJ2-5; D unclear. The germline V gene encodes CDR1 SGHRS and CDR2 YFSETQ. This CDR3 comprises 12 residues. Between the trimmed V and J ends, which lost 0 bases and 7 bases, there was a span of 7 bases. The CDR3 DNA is TGCGCCAGCAGCTTGGATAGTGGGACCCAGTACTTC. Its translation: CASSLDSGTQYF. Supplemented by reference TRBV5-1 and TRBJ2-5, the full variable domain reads KAGVTQTPRYLIKTRGQQVTLSCSPISGHRSVSWYQQTPGQGLQFLFEYFSETQRNKGNFPGRFSGRQFSNSRSEMNVSTLELGDSALYLCASSLDSGTQYFGPGTRLLVL.

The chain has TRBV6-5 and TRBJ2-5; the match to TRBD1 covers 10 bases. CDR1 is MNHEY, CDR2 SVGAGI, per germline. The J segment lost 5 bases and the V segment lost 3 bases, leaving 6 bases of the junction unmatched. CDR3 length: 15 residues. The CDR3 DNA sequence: TGTGCCAGCAGTTATAGGGGACAGGGGACGGAGACCCAGTACTTC. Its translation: CASSYRGQGTETQYF.

CDR3 protein: CASSSLADRGTGELFF. The CDR3 DNA follows: TGTGCCAGCAGTTCCCTCGCTGATCGGGGCACCGGGGAGCTGTTTTTT. The V call is TRBV28, the J call TRBJ2-2, with a possible D match to TRBD2 (5 bases). The V end was cut by 4 bases, the J end by 4 bases, with 16 bases between. The CDR3 covers 16 residues. Looked up from germline, CDR1 is MDHEN and CDR2 is SYDVKM.

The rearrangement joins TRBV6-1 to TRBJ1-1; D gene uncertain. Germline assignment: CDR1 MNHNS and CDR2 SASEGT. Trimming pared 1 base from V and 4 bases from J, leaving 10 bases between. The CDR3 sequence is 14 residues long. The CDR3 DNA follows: TGTGCCAGCAGTGAAGGTCAGCTTGGCACTGAAGCTTTCTTT. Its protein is CASSEGQLGTEAFF.

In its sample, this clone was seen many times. CDR3 in amino acids: CASSGLLTPYQETQYF. In nucleotides, the CDR3 is TGTGCCAGTAGTGGACTCCTCACCCCGTACCAAGAGACCCAGTACTTC. The rearrangement joins TRBV19 to TRBJ2-5; TRBD2 is a possible D gene (5 bases). This CDR3 has 16 residues. V was cut by 5 bases and J by 0 bases, with 16 bases left in between. The germline CDR1 and CDR2 sequences are LNHDA and SQIVND (reference sequence).

The CDR3 here is CASSPAWNTEAFF. CDR3 nucleotides: TGTGCCAGCAGCCCGGCATGGAACACTGAAGCTTTCTTT. The chain recombines TRBV28 with TRBJ1-1; D is unclear. This CDR3 spans 13 amino acids. Germline V gene data show CDR1 as MDHEN and CDR2 as SYDVKM. The V end lost 6 bases, the J end lost 1 base, and 9 bases lay between the germline ends.

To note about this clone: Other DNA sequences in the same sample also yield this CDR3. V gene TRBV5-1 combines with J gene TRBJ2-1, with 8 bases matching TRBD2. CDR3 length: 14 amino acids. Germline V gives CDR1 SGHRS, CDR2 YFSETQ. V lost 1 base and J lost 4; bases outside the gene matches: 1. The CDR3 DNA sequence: TGCGCCAGCAGCTTGACGGGGGGGTACAATGAGCAGTTCTTC. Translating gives CASSLTGGYNEQFF.